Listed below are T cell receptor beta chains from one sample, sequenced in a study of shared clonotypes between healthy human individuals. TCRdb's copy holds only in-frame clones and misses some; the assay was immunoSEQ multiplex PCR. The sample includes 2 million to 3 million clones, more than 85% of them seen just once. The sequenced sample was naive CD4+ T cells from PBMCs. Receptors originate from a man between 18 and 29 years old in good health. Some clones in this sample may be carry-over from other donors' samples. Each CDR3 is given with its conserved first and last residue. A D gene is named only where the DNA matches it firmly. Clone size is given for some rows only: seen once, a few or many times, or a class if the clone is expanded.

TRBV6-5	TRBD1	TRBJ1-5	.	TGTGCCAGCAGGAAGGGACAGTATAGCAATCAGCCCCAGCATTTT	CASRKGQYSNQPQHF
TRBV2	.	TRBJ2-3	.	TGTGCCAGCAGCCAGGGTGGGGCGCAGTATTTT	CASSQGGAQYF
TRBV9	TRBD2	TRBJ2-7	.	TGTGCCAGCAGCGTAACTAGCGGGAGTTTTTACGAGCAGTACTTC	CASSVTSGSFYEQYF
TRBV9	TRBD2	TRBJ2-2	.	TGTGCCAGCACGACGACTAGCGGGAGGACGAACACCGGGGAGCTGTTTTTT	CASTTTSGRTNTGELFF
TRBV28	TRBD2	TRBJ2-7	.	TGTGCCAGCAGTTTAGCGTCTAGCGGATCCTACGAGCAGTACTTC	CASSLASSGSYEQYF
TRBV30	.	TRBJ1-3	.	TGTGCCTGGATGGAGAAGGATCTGTCTGGAAACACCACATATTTT	CAWMEKDLSGNTTYF
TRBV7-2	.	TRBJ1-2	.	TGTGCCAGCAGCCGACTCGACCCGAAGGGCTACACCTTC	CASSRLDPKGYTF
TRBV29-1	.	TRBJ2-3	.	TGCAGCGTTGGTCTTCGAACACGCACAGATACGCAGTATTTT	CSVGLRTRTDTQYF
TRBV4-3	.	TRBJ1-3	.	TGCGCCAGCAGCCAAGAGGGTGAAAACACCATATATTTT	CASSQEGENTIYF
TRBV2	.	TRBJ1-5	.	TGTGCCAGCGGAAGTCACGGGAGTTGGGCCCAGCATTTT	CASGSHGSWAQHF
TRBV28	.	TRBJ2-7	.	TGTGCCAGCAGTTTCCGGCCCCGCTACGAGCAGTACTTC	CASSFRPRYEQYF
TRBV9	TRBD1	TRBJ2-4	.	TGTGCCAGCAGCCCACTCGGGACAGCCAACATTCAGTACTTC	CASSPLGTANIQYF
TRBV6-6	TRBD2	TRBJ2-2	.	TGTGCCAGCAGCATCGCGACTAGCGGGAGAATTTGGGAGCTGTTTTTT	CASSIATSGRIWELFF
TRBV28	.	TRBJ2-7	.	TGTGCCAGCAGAAAGGGACACTACGAGCAGTACTTC	CASRKGHYEQYF
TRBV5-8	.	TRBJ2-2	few	TGTGCCAGCAGCTTGGTCCGGGCAGGGGAGCTGTTTTTT	CASSLVRAGELFF
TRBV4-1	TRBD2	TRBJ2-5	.	TGCGCCAGCAGCCAAGATCGGGGGGGCGAGACCCAGTACTTC	CASSQDRGGETQYF